The entry that follows covers one T cell receptor (beta chain) sequence. Its target antigen remains unknown. No base qualities exist here, and no much larger clone lies one base off it. This sample is part of a study of response to subunit inactivated influenza vaccine (dated by TCRdb to 2016 to 2018). In the study overall: The study used deep quantitative T cell receptor repertoire profiling to track responses to a trivalent subunit inactivated influenza vaccine.

On the study overall, not on this receptor specifically: The authors suggested that each seasonal influenza vaccination may recruit only a limited number of new T cells.

Libraries were built with RT-PCR. TCRdb shows the sequencer as Illumina HiSeq 2500. In TCRdb, the public reads were trimmed at Q25 with fastp and aligned with MiXCR, with productive beta chains retained. Rows with one shared CDR3 protein collapse into an entry with the most common genes and DNA. The sample includes approximately 500,000 distinct CDR3 sequences, with around 25% observed a single time. About 3% of the sample goes to the ten largest clones. The germline V gene provides CDR1 SGHAT and CDR2 FQNNGV. The CDR3 has 17 amino acids, counting the end cysteine and phenylalanine. Just CDR3 DNA is preserved here, 51 bases in frame from base 1. Trimming costs V 1 base and J 2 bases, and their ends lie 18 bases apart. This same sample was also part of a study on T cells expressing NK-cell markers. The second investigation adds: TCR beta cDNA libraries were made by 5'RACE template switching that added a universal primer site and unique molecular identifiers. TCR beta-chain repertoires were profiled in sorted CD3+CD56+NKG2C+, CD3+CD56+NKG2C- and CD3+CD56-NKG2C+ T-cell subsets from several donors. Seven of the eight sequenced donors were HCMV-seropositive and one was HCMV-seronegative. In several experiments an anti-gammadeltaTCR antibody was added to restrict sorting to alphabetaTCR-expressing T cells. In more than five donors, the dominant CD3+CD56+NKG2C+ clonotypes were found to rank among the top 10 CD8+ clonotypes and to make up 1.0-7.0% of CD8+ T cells. Those dominant clonotypes were again the most abundant among CD3+CD56-NKG2C+ cells in four donors, at roughly 25-60.1%. Whether the expanded NKG2C-expressing T cell clones were specific for HCMV antigens remained unclear. All eight donors whose samples were sequenced were randomly selected healthy volunteers, three of them men and five women. HCMV-specific IgG was detected in serum with a commercial ELISA kit to determine HCMV serostatus. Ficoll density gradient centrifugation was used to isolate peripheral blood mononuclear cells from blood. Using Miltenyi isolation kits, CD4+ and CD8+ T cells were isolated from PBMC through magnetic immunoseparation. Priming for cDNA synthesis came from the TCR beta constant segment, and two successive PCR amplification steps followed. Illumina HiSeq 2000/2500, MiSeq or NextSeq was used to sequence libraries as 2 x 150 bp reads. MIGEC was used to demultiplex reads and group reads by UMI, and MiTCR was used to assemble and quantify clonotypes. To exclude erroneous sequences, only TCR cDNA sequences supported by at least two reads were retained. The tcR package was used for downstream repertoire analysis, and clonotypes were matched between fractions using CDR3 nucleotide sequence together with V segment. Antigen specificity was annotated against VDJdb with VDJmatch, allowing one amino acid substitution in CDR3.

Sequenced material: CD4+ T cells sorted from PBMCs, taken about 12 days after vaccination. The chain links TRBV11-2 with TRBJ2-7; the D gene could be either TRBD1 or TRBD2, each agreeing at 6 bases. The receptor's source is a man aged 50 or older who received an inactivated influenza vaccine. Donor details come from another sample of the same person, matched by shared clones. Read as DNA, the sequence is TGTGCCAGCAGCTTAGTAGCTACCGGGGGCGCCGCCTACGAGCAGTACTTC. Its protein is CASSLVATGGAAYEQYF.